The subject of this entry is one T cell receptor beta chain. This record comes from a study of blood T cells in healthy people across ages. With a J-beta primer mix and a sample-barcoded 5' primer, a second PCR ran about 7 to 12 cycles. TCRdb used MiXCR to reprocess the 5' RACE reads, holding one entry per CDR3 protein. The sample contains about 1.6 million distinct CDR3 sequences, roughly 30% of which appear only once. The CDR3 has 16 amino acids. Germline V CDR1 and CDR2: SGHRS, YFSETQ. V dropped 3 bases and J dropped 7 bases, with 22 bases sitting between them. This receptor was obtained from a woman aged 30 to 39 in good health. The material sequenced was blood. This sequence joins TRBV5-1 and TRBJ1-2, with D uncertain. This chain's CDR3 is CASSSQVSDGPGGYTF. CDR3 bases: TGCGCCAGCAGCTCCCAGGTTTCCGACGGGCCGGGTGGCTACACCTTC.